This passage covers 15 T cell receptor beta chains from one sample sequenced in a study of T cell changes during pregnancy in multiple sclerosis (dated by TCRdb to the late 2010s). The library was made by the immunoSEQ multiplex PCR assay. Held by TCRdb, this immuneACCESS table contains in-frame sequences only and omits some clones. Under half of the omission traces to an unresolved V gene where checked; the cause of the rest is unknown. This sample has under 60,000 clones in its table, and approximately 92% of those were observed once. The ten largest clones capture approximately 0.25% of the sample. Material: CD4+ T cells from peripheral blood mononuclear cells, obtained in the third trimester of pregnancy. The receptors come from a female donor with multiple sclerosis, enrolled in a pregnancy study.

CDR3 sequence reads: CASGRWRGNNEQFF. In nucleotides, the CDR3 is TGTGCCAGCGGGAGGTGGAGGGGTAACAATGAGCAGTTCTTC. The rearrangement links TRBV7-2 to TRBJ2-1; D possibly corresponds to TRBD2 (6 bases). V was pared by 8 bases and J by 5 bases, with 16 bases between. CDR1 and CDR2 from the germline V gene are SGHTA and FQGNSA. The CDR3 is made up of 14 amino acids.

The CDR3 nucleotides are TGTGCCAGCAGCTCCCGCAGTAGCGGGTACGAGCAGTACTTC. Encoded protein: CASSSRSSGYEQYF. J is TRBJ2-7 and V is TRBV7-9; 7 bases map to TRBD2. V lost 4 bases to trimming and J lost 4 bases; unmatched junction nucleotides: 7. Looked up from germline, CDR1 is SEHNR and CDR2 is FQNEAQ (reference sequence). This CDR3 contains 14 residues. Full variable domain (outside the CDR3, taken from reference TRBV7-9 and TRBJ2-7): DTGVSQNPRHKITKRGQNVTFRCDPISEHNRLYWYRQTLGQGPEFLTYFQNEAQLEKSRLLSDRFSAERPKGSFSTLEIQRTEQGDSAMYLCASSSRSSGYEQYFGPGTRLTVT.

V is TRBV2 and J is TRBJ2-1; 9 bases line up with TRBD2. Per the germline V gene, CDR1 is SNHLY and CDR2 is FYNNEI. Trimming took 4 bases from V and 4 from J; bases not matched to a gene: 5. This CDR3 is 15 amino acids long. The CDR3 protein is CASSASAGGYNEQFF. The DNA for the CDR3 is TGTGCCAGCAGTGCGTCGGCGGGAGGGTACAATGAGCAGTTCTTC.

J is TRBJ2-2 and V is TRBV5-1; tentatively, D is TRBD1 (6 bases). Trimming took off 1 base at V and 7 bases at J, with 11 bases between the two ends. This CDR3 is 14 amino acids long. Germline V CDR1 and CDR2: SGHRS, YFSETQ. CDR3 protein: CASSLTGQDGELFF. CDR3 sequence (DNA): TGCGCCAGCAGCTTGACAGGGCAGGACGGGGAGCTGTTTTTT.

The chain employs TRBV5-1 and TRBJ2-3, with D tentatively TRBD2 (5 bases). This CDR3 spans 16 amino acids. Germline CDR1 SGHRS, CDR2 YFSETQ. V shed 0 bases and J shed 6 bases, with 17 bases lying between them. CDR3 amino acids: CASSLGGQVGGDTQYF. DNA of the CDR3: TGCGCCAGCAGCTTGGGCGGGCAGGTCGGCGGGGATACGCAGTATTTT.

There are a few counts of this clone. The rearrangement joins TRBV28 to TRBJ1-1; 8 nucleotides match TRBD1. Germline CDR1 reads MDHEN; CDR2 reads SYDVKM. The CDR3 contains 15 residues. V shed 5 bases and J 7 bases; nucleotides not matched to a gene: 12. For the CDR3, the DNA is TGTGCCAGCAGTCCCTGGACAGGGATGGTTATTGAAGCTTTCTTT. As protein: CASSPWTGMVIEAFF.

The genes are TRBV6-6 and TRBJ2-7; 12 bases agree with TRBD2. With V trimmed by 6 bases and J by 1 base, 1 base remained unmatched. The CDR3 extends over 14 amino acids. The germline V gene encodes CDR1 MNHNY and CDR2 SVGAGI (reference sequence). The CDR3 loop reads CASRTSGGSYEQYF. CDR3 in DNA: TGTGCCAGCAGGACTAGCGGGGGTTCCTACGAGCAGTACTTC.

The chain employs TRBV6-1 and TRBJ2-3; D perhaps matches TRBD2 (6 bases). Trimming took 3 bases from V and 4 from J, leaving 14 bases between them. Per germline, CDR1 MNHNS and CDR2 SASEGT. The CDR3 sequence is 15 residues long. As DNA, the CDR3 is TGTGCCAGCAGTGATAGCGGTTCTCCGGCAGATACGCAGTATTTT. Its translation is CASSDSGSPADTQYF.

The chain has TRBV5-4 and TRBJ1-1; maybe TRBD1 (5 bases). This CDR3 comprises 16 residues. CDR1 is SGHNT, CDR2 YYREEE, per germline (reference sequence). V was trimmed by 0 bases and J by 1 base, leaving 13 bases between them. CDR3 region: CASSLVGGVPNTEAFF. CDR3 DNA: TGTGCCAGCAGCTTGGTTGGAGGGGTCCCGAACACTGAAGCTTTCTTT.

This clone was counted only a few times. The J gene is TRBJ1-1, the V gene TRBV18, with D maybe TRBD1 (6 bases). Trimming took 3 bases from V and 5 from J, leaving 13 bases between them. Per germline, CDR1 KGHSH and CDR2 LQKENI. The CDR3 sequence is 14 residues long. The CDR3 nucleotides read TGTGCCAGCTCACCGACAGCCCAGGGGACTGAAGCTTTCTTT. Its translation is CASSPTAQGTEAFF.

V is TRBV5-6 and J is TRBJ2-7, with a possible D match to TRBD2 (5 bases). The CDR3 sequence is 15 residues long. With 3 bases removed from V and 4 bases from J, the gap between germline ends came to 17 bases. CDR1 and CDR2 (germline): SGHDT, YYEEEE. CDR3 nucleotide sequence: TGTGCCAGCAGCTATAAACCAGGAGGCGGGTACGAGCAGTACTTC. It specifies CASSYKPGGGYEQYF.

CDR3 residues: CASSPSGQGYGYTF. The CDR3 DNA reads as TGTGCCAGCTCACCCTCGGGACAGGGTTATGGCTACACCTTC. This chain links TRBV18 with TRBJ1-2, with 9 bases matching TRBD1. Per germline, CDR1 KGHSH and CDR2 LQKENI. V shed 3 bases and J 5 bases; nucleotides not matched to a gene: 4. The CDR3 runs 14 residues.

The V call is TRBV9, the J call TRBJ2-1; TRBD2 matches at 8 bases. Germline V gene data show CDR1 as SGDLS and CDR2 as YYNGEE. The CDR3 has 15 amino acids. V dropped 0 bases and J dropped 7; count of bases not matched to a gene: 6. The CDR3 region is CASSVAGGPLNEQFF. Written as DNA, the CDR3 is TGTGCCAGCAGCGTAGCGGGAGGGCCTTTAAATGAGCAGTTCTTC.

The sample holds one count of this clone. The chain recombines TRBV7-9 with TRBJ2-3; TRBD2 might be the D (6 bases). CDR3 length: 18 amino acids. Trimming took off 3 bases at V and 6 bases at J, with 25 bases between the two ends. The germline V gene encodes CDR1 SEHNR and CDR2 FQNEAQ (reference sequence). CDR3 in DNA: TGTGCCAGCAGCTTGACCGGGACTCAGGGAAGGGACTCGGATACGCAGTATTTT. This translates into CASSLTGTQGRDSDTQYF.

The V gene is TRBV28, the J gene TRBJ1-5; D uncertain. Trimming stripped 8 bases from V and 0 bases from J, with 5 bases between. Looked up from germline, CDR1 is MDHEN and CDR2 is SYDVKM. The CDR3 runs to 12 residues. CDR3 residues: CASQYSNQPQHF. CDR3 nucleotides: TGTGCCAGCCAGTATAGCAATCAGCCCCAGCATTTT.